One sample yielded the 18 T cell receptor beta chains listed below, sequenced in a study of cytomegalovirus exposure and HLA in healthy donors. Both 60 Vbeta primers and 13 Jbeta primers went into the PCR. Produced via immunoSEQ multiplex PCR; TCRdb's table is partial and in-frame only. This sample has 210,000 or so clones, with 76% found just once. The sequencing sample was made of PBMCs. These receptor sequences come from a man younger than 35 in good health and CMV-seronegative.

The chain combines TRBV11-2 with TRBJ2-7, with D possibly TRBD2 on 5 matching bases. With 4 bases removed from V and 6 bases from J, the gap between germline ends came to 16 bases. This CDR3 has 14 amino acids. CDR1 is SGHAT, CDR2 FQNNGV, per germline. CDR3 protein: CASSSPPWESEQYF. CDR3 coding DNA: TGTGCCAGCAGCTCCCCTCCTTGGGAGTCCGAGCAGTACTTC.

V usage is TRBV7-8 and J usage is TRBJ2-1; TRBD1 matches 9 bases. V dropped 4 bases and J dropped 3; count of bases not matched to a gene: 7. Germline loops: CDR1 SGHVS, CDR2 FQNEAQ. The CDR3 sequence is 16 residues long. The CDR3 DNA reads TGTGCCAGCAGCTCCGGGACAGGGAGGAGCTACAATGAGCAGTTCTTC. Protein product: CASSSGTGRSYNEQFF.

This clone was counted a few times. The CDR3 loop reads CASSLTSLAGNEQFF. DNA of the CDR3: TGTGCCAGCAGCTTAACGTCCCTAGCGGGGAATGAGCAGTTCTTC. The chain combines TRBV7-3 with TRBJ2-1; 9 bases line up with TRBD2. J was trimmed by 7 bases and V by 0 bases; bases with no gene match: 4. This CDR3 has 15 amino acids. Germline assignment: CDR1 SGHTA and CDR2 FQGTGA. The complete variable domain, with remaining parts taken from reference TRBV7-3 and TRBJ2-1, reads GAGVSQTPSNKVTEKGKYVELRCDPISGHTALYWYRQSLGQGPEFLIYFQGTGAADDSGLPNDRFFAVRPEGSVSTLKIQRTERGDSAVYLCASSLTSLAGNEQFFGPGTRLTVL.

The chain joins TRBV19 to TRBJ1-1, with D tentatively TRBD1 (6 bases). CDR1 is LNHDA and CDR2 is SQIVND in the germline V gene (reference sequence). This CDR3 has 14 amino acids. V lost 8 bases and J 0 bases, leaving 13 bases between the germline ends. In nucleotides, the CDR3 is TGTGCCAGTTCAGGGGCTCCTATGAACACTGAAGCTTTCTTT. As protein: CASSGAPMNTEAFF.

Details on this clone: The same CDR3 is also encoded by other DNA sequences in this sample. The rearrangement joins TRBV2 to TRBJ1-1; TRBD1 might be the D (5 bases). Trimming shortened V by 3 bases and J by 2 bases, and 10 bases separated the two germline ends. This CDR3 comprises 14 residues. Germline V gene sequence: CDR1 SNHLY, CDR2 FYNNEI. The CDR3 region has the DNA TGTGCCAGCAGTGACGGCCAGGGTAACACTGAAGCTTTCTTT. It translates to CASSDGQGNTEAFF.

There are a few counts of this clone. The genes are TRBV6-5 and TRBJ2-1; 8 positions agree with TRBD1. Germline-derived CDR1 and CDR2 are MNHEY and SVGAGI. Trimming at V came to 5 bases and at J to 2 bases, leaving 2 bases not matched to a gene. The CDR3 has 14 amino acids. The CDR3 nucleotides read TGTGCCAGCAGTCAACAGGGGGCCTACAATGAGCAGTTCTTC. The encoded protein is CASSQQGAYNEQFF.

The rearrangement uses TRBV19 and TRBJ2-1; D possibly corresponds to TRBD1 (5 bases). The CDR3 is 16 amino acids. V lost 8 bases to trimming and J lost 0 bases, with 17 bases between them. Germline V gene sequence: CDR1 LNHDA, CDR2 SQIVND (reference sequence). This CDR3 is CASRAGHLSSYNEQFF. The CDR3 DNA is TGTGCCAGTCGCGCCGGACATTTAAGCTCCTACAATGAGCAGTTCTTC.

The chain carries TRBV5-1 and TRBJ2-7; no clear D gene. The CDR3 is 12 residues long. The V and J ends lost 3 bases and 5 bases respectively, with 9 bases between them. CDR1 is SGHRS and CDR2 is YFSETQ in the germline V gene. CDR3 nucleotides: TGCGCCAGCAGCTCGGGTCTGAACGAGCAGTACTTC. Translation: CASSSGLNEQYF.

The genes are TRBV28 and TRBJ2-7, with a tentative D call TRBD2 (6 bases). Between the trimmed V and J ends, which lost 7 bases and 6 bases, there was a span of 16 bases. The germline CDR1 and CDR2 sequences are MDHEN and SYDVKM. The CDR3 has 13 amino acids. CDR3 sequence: CASTIRDWGEQYF. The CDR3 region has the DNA TGTGCCAGCACCATCCGGGACTGGGGCGAGCAGTACTTC.

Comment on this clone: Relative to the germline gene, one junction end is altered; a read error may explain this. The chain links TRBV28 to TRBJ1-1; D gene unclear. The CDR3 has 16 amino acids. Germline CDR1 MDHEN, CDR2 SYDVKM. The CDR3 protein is CASSTRWAGVKTEAFF. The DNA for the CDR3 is TGTGCCAGCAGTACACGCTGGGCCGGGGTGAAGACTGAAGCTTTCTTT.

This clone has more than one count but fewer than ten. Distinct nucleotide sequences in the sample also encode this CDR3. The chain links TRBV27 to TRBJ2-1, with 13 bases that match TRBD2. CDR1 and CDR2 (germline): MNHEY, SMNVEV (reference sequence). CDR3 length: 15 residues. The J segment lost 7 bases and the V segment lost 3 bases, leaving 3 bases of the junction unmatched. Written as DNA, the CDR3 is TGTGCCAGCAGTTTGACTAGCGGGAGGAAAAATGAGCAGTTCTTC. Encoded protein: CASSLTSGRKNEQFF.

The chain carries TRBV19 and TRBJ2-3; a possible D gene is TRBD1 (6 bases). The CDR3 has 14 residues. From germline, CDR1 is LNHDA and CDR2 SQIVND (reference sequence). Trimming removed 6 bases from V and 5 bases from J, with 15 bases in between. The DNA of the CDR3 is TGTGCCAGTAGGCCGGGACATACCGTAGATACGCAGTATTTT. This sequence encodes CASRPGHTVDTQYF.

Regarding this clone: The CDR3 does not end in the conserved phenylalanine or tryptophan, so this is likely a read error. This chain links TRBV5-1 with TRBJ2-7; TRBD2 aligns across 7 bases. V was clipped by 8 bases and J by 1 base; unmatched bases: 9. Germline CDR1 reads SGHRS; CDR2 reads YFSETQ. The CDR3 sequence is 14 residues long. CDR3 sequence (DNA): TGCGCCAGTGGAACCGGGGGGAGTTCCTACGAGCAGTACCTC. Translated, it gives CASGTGGSSYEQYL.

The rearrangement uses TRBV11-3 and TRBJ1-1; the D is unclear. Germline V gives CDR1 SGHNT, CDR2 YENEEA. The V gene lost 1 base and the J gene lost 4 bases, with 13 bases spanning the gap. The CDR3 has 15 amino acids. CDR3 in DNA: TGTGCCAGCAGCTTAGGTCTGCCGGGAAGCACTGAAGCTTTCTTT. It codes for CASSLGLPGSTEAFF.

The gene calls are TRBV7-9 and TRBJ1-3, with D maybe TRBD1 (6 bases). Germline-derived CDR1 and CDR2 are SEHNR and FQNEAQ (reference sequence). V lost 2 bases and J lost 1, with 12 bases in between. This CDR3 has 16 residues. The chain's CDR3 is CASSLWAGASGNTIYF. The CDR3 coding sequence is TGTGCCAGCAGCTTATGGGCGGGGGCATCTGGAAACACCATATATTTT.

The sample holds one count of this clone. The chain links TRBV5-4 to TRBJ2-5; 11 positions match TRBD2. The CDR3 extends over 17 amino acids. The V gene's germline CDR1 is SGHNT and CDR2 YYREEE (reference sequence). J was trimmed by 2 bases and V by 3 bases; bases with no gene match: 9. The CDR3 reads CASSSGTSGGVQETQYF. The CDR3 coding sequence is TGTGCCAGCAGCTCCGGGACTAGCGGAGGGGTTCAAGAGACCCAGTACTTC.

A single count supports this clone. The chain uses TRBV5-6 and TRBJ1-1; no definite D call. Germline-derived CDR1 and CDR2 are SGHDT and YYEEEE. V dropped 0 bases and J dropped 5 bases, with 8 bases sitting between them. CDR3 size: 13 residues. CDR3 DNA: TGTGCCAGCAGCTTGGGTCCAGCGACTGAAGCTTTCTTT. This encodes CASSLGPATEAFF.

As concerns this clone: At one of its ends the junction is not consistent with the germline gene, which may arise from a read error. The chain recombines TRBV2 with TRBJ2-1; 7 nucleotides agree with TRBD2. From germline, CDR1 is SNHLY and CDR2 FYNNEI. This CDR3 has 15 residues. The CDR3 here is CASRPPGLSYSEQFF. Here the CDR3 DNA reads TGTGCCAGCAGACCGCCGGGACTATCTTACAGTGAGCAGTTCTTC.